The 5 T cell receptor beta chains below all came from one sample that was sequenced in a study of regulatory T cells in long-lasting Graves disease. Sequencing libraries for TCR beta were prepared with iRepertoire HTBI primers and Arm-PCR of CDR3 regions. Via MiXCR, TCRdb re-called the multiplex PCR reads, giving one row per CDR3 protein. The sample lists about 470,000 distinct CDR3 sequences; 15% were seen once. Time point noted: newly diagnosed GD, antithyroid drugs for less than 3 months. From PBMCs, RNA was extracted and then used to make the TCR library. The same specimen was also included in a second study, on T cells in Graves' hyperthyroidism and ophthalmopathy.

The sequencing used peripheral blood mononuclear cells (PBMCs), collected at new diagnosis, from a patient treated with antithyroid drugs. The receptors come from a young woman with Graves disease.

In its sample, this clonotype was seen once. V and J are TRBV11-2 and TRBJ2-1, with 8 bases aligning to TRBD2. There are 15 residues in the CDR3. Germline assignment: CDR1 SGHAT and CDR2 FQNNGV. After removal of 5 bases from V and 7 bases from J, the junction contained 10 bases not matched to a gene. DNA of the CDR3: TGTGCCAGCAGCCCCGTGAGCGGGAGTAGTAATGAGCAGTTCTTC. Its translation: CASSPVSGSSNEQFF. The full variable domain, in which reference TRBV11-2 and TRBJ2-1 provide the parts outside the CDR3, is EAGVAQSPRYKIIEKRQSVAFWCNPISGHATLYWYQQILGQGPKLLIQFQNNGVVDDSQLPKDRFSAERLKGVDSTLKIQPAKLEDSAVYLCASSPVSGSSNEQFFGPGTRLTVL.

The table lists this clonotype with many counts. CDR3 nucleotide sequence: TGTGCCAGCAGTCGCATCTTCCCCGGGACAGGGGCGCTCGGCTCTGGCTACACCTTC. It specifies CASSRIFPGTGALGSGYTF. This rearrangement joins TRBV6-1 to TRBJ1-2; TRBD1 aligns across 10 bases. V shed 5 bases and J 7 bases; nucleotides not matched to a gene: 22. The CDR3 totals 19 residues. The germline CDR1 and CDR2 sequences are MNHNS and SASEGT.

The CDR3 spells CASSIDLGGLNTEAFF. The CDR3 DNA is TGTGCCAGTAGTATAGATCTGGGGGGGCTCAACACTGAAGCTTTCTTT. The rearrangement uses TRBV19 and TRBJ1-1, with D possibly matching TRBD1 (6 bases). The CDR3 is made up of 16 amino acids. V lost 0 bases and J lost 2, with 13 bases in between. Germline V lookup: CDR1 LNHDA, CDR2 SQIVND (reference sequence).

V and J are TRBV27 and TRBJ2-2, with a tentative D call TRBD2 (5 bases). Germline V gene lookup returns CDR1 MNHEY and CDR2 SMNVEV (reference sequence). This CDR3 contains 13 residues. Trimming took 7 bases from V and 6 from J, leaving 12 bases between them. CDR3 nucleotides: TGTGCCAGCAAGCGTGCTAGCCCCGGGGAGCTGTTTTTT. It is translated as CASKRASPGELFF.

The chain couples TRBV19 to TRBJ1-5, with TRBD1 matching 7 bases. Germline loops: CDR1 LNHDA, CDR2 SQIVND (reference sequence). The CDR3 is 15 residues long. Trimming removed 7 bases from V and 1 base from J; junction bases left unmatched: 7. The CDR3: CASTRGAQSNQPQHF. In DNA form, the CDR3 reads TGTGCCAGTACCAGGGGGGCTCAGAGCAATCAGCCCCAGCATTTT.